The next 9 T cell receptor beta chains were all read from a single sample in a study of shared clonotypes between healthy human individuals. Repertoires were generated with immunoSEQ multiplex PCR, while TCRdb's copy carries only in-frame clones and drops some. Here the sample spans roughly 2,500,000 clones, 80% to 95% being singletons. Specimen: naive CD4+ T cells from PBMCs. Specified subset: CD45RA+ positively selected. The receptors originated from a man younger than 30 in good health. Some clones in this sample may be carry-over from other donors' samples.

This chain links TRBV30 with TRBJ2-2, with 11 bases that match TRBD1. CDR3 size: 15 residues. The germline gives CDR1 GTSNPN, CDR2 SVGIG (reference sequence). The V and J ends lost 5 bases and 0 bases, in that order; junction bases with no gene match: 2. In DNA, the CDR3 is TGTGCCTGGGGGACAGGGGGTTCGAACACCGGGGAGCTGTTTTTT. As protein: CAWGTGGSNTGELFF.

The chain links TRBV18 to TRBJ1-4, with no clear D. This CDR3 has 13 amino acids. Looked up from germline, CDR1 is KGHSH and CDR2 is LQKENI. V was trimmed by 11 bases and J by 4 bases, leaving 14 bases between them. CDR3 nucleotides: TGTGCCGCCACCGGGAATCTTAATGAAAAACTGTTTTTT. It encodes CAATGNLNEKLFF.

DNA for the CDR3: TGCGCCAGCAGCTACACAGGGGCGAGCGATGAGCAGTTCTTC. This translates into CASSYTGASDEQFF. This rearrangement joins TRBV5-1 to TRBJ2-1, with 7 positions matching TRBD1. CDR1 is SGHRS and CDR2 is YFSETQ in the germline V gene. V lost 3 bases, J lost 8 bases, and 8 bases stayed unmatched. CDR3 length equals 14 residues.

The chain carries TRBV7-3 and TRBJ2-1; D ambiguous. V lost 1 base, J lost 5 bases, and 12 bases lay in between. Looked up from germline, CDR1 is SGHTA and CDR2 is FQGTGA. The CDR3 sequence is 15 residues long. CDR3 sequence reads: CASSLRAAFNNEQFF. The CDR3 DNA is TGTGCCAGCAGCTTAAGGGCGGCATTTAACAATGAGCAGTTCTTC. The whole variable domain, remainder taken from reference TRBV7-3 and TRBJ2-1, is GAGVSQTPSNKVTEKGKYVELRCDPISGHTALYWYRQSLGQGPEFLIYFQGTGAADDSGLPNDRFFAVRPEGSVSTLKIQRTERGDSAVYLCASSLRAAFNNEQFFGPGTRLTVL.

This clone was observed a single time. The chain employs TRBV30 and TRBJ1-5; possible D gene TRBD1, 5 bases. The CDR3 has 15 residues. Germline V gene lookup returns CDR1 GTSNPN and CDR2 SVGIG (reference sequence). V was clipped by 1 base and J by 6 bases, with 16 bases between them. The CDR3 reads CAWSDGGETGQPQHF. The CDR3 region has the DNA TGTGCCTGGAGTGATGGGGGGGAAACGGGTCAGCCCCAGCATTTT.

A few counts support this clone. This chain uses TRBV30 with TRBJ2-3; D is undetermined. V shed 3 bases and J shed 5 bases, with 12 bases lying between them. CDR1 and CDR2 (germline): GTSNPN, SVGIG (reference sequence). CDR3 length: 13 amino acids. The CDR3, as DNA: TGTGCCTGGAGCTCCCCTCCGGTAGATACGCAGTATTTT. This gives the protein CAWSSPPVDTQYF.

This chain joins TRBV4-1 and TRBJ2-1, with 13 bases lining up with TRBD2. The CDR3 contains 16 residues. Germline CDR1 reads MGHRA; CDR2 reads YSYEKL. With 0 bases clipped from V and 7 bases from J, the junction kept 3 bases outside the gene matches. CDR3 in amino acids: CASSQDGLAGVNEQFF. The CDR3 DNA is TGCGCCAGCAGCCAAGATGGACTAGCGGGAGTGAATGAGCAGTTCTTC.

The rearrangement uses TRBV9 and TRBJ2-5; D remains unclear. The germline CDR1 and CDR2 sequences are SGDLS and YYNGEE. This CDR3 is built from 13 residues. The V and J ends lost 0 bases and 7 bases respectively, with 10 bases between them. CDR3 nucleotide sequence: TGTGCCAGCAGCGTAGTTGACTCCTCGACCCAGTACTTC. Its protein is CASSVVDSSTQYF.

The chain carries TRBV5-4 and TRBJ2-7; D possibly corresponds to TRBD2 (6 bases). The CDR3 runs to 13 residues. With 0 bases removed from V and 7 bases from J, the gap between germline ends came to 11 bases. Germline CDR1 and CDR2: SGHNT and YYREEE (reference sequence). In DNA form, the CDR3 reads TGTGCCAGCAGCTTGGCCGTTGGGAGGGAGCAGTACTTC. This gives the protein CASSLAVGREQYF.